One and the same sample provided the 16 T cell receptor beta chains below, sequenced in a study of beta chain features in type 1 diabetes. Isolated RNA was reverse transcribed in full, so expressed TCRB transcripts were sequenced. Profiled with immunoSEQ multiplex PCR; TCRdb holds only in-frame clones, not every one. The profile shows almost 350,000 clones, around 9.3% of them singletons. General observations from the study: When Type 1 diabetes patients were examined, their TCRB CDR3s proved moderately but significantly shorter in all four CD4+ subsets.

The antigens these receptors bind are not known. The material sequenced was central memory CD4+ T cells from blood. The receptors originated from a man aged 30-40 years with type 1 diabetes.

The chain joins TRBV5-6 to TRBJ1-2, with D unclear. This CDR3 contains 15 residues. Germline CDR1 is SGHDT and CDR2 is YYEEEE. Trimming removed 3 bases from V and 5 bases from J, with 17 bases in between. In DNA form, the CDR3 reads TGTGCCAGCAGCTCCGGTGGTAGTCGAGATTATGGCTACACCTTC. Encoded protein: CASSSGGSRDYGYTF.

This CDR3 reads CASSLGPINEKLFF. Here the CDR3 DNA reads TGCGCCAGCAGCTTAGGGCCGATTAATGAAAAACTGTTTTTT. The chain joins TRBV5-1 to TRBJ1-4, with no clear D. The CDR3 has 14 residues. Trimming stripped 2 bases from V and 4 bases from J, with 9 bases between. The germline V gene has CDR1 SGHRS and CDR2 YFSETQ.

This clone was seen at least ten times. The CDR3 here is CATSRDVLGTGANVLTF. The CDR3 coding sequence is TGTGCCACCAGCAGAGATGTTTTGGGGACTGGGGCCAACGTCCTGACTTTC. This chain joins TRBV15 and TRBJ2-6, with D hard to call. The length of the CDR3 is 17 residues. Trimming left V 0 bases short and J 2 bases short, with 11 bases between. CDR1 is LNHNV, CDR2 YYDKDF, per germline (reference sequence).

Worth noting for this clone: Other DNA sequences in this specimen translate into the identical CDR3. V is TRBV7-2 and J is TRBJ1-3; D gene ambiguous. V gave up 3 bases and J gave up 0 bases, with 3 bases separating them. Germline V gives CDR1 SGHTA, CDR2 FQGNSA. The CDR3 runs 13 residues. The CDR3 protein is CASSLDSGNTIYF. CDR3 DNA sequence: TGTGCCAGCAGCTTGGACTCTGGAAACACCATATATTTT.

This clone occurred a few times. The rearrangement joins TRBV6-1 to TRBJ1-5; 8 nucleotides line up with TRBD1. CDR1 MNHNS and CDR2 SASEGT come from the germline V gene. The CDR3 covers 14 residues. V lost 6 bases to trimming and J lost 2 bases; unmatched junction nucleotides: 3. The CDR3: CASSLDRGNQPQHF. In nucleotides, the CDR3 is TGTGCCAGCAGCCTGGACAGGGGCAATCAGCCCCAGCATTTT.

This clone has just a few counts. Other DNA sequences from this sample encode an identical CDR3 as well. The genes are TRBV19 and TRBJ1-2; D is ambiguous. Germline loops: CDR1 LNHDA, CDR2 SQIVND (reference sequence). The CDR3 has 13 amino acids. The germline V and J ends were trimmed by 5 bases and 3 bases, with 10 bases remaining between them. CDR3 DNA sequence: TGTGCCAGTAGTCCGGGTACTGACTATGGCTACACCTTC. Residues: CASSPGTDYGYTF.

CDR3 bases: TGTGCCAGCAGCTCCCCCGGCTACGAGCAGTACTTC. This sequence encodes CASSSPGYEQYF. The chain joins TRBV11-2 to TRBJ2-7; D call uncertain. This CDR3 is built from 12 residues. V was shortened by 4 bases and J by 3 bases, with 7 bases between the two germline ends. Germline CDR1 and CDR2: SGHAT and FQNNGV.

This clone was found many times. V is TRBV29-1 and J is TRBJ1-1; 7 bases agree with TRBD1. The ends lost 7 bases at V and 5 bases at J; junction bases unmatched: 7. CDR3 length: 12 residues. Germline V gene data show CDR1 as SQVTM and CDR2 as ANQGSEA. The CDR3 sequence: CSARQGGTEAFF. The DNA of the CDR3 is TGCAGCGCCCGACAGGGAGGGACTGAAGCTTTCTTT.

This clone has more than one count but fewer than ten. This chain joins TRBV7-9 and TRBJ2-2; D is unclear. Between the trimmed V and J ends, which lost 7 bases and 2 bases, there was a span of 14 bases. The CDR3 loop spans 15 amino acids. Germline loops: CDR1 SEHNR, CDR2 FQNEAQ (reference sequence). DNA for the CDR3: TGTGCCAGCATCGCGTATGGCAGAAACACCGGGGAGCTGTTTTTT. Translation: CASIAYGRNTGELFF.

The chain combines TRBV2 with TRBJ2-4; 7 bases agree with TRBD2. V lost 1 base, J lost 4 bases, and 4 bases stayed unmatched. Germline CDR1 and CDR2: SNHLY and FYNNEI. CDR3 size: 15 residues. The CDR3 spells CASSEVLATKNIQYF. The CDR3 DNA reads as TGTGCCAGCAGTGAAGTACTAGCGACAAAAAACATTCAGTACTTC. Full variable domain (rest looked up from reference TRBV2 and TRBJ2-4): EPEVTQTPSHQVTQMGQEVILRCVPISNHLYFYWYRQILGQKVEFLVSFYNNEISEKSEIFDDQFSVERPDGSNFTLKIRSTKLEDSAMYFCASSEVLATKNIQYFGAGTRLSVL.

This clone has just a few counts. The gene calls are TRBV6-4 and TRBJ2-1; tentatively, D is TRBD1 (6 bases). This CDR3 contains 12 residues. Germline CDR1 MRHNA, CDR2 SNTAGT. V was cut by 5 bases and J by 14 bases, with 16 bases left in between. The CDR3 region has the DNA TGTGCCAGCAGTTACTACCCAGGGGATGAGTTCTTC. Protein sequence: CASSYYPGDEFF.

The V call is TRBV27, the J call TRBJ1-1, with D possibly matching TRBD1 (6 bases). This CDR3 comprises 14 residues. Trimming pared 9 bases from V and 1 base from J, leaving 15 bases between. Per germline, CDR1 MNHEY and CDR2 SMNVEV (reference sequence). The chain's CDR3 is CASRSQGTNTEAFF. Here the CDR3 DNA reads TGTGCCAGTAGATCACAGGGAACGAACACTGAAGCTTTCTTT.

This clone appeared a single time. The chain recombines TRBV27 with TRBJ2-5, with D maybe TRBD2 (5 bases). Germline V lookup: CDR1 MNHEY, CDR2 SMNVEV (reference sequence). The CDR3 covers 13 residues. V lost 2 bases to trimming and J lost 5 bases, with 9 bases between them. The CDR3 loop reads CASSLISGETQYF. As DNA, the CDR3 is TGTGCCAGCAGTTTAATCTCGGGGGAGACCCAGTACTTC.

This clone was picked up many times. The gene calls are TRBV18 and TRBJ2-3, with D perhaps TRBD1 (6 bases). CDR1 KGHSH and CDR2 LQKENI come from the germline V gene. The CDR3 covers 17 residues. V dropped 0 bases and J dropped 3 bases, with 16 bases sitting between them. In DNA form, the CDR3 reads TGTGCCAGCTCACCACCATCACAGGGAATACGGACAGATACGCAGTATTTT. Its translation is CASSPPSQGIRTDTQYF.

This chain links TRBV7-7 with TRBJ2-3; 8 bases align to TRBD2. CDR1 is SSHAT and CDR2 is FNYEAQ in the germline V gene (reference sequence). The CDR3 sequence is 14 residues long. V trimming: 4 bases; J trimming: 3 bases; junction bases outside the gene matches: 3. The CDR3 region has the DNA TGTGCCAGCAGCTCAGCGGGGGTAACAGATACGCAGTATTTT. Protein: CASSSAGVTDTQYF.

This clone appeared many times. J is TRBJ2-7 and V is TRBV9, with D perhaps matching TRBD1 or TRBD2 (5 bases each). Trimming removed 0 bases at V and 2 bases at J, with 12 bases between. The CDR3 consists of 15 residues. Germline V gene sequence: CDR1 SGDLS, CDR2 YYNGEE. CDR3 amino acids: CASSVGGVGPYEQYF. CDR3 in DNA: TGTGCCAGCAGCGTAGGAGGGGTGGGGCCCTACGAGCAGTACTTC.